Below, one TCR beta chain is given with its context. Random hexamers primed reverse transcription of 0.5 to 1 ug RNA. Multiplex immunoSEQ PCR targeted 54 Vbeta and 13 Jbeta TCR beta segments. Using its own MiXCR run on the immunoSEQ multiplex PCR reads, TCRdb lists one record per CDR3 protein. The sample consists of 70,000 to 75,000 distinct CDR3 sequences, 93% of them appearing once. TEMRA cells were FACS-enriched, while CD8+ and CD4+ T cells were negatively isolated. Germline CDR1 and CDR2: KGHSH and LQKENI. CDR3 size: 15 residues. Germline trimming cut 3 bases from V and 0 bases from J; bases unmatched to any gene: 3. This specimen comes from a study of CD8 T cells in Susac syndrome. On the study more broadly: Patients with Susac syndrome were therapy-naive, on corticosteroids, or on intravenous immunoglobulin alone at blood draw.

The clonotype was recovered from a human donor with Susac syndrome. The chain recombines TRBV18 with TRBJ2-3; 7 bases agree with TRBD2. The source material was CD4+ T cells from PBMCs. CDR3 in DNA: TGTGCCAGCTCACCTCTAGCGGCTAGCACAGATACGCAGTATTTT. It specifies CASSPLAASTDTQYF.